The 27 T cell receptor beta chains presented below share a single source sample, sequenced in a study of spatial heterogeneity in lung cancer. As to time point: sample taken at primary tumor resection. Broader study findings: Counts that tracked tumor mutation counts were those of expanded intratumoral alpha and beta TCRs.

TCRdb itself ran the 5' RACE reads through MiXCR, one entry per CDR3 protein. Altogether under 12,000 distinct CDR3 sequences are present, 5.1% being singletons, with the ten largest covering over 10%. Their antigens are not known. The sample was lung tumor tissue, taken at surgery. The source is a male donor with early-stage non-small cell lung cancer.

This clonotype appeared many times. This rearrangement joins TRBV25-1 to TRBJ2-1, with TRBD2 matching 11 bases. The germline V gene has CDR1 MGHDK and CDR2 SYGVNS. The V segment lost 8 bases and the J segment 5 bases; nucleotides outside the gene matches: 5. This CDR3 is 14 amino acids long. This CDR3 is CASHSGRVNNEQFF. The DNA for the CDR3 is TGTGCCAGCCATAGCGGGAGGGTCAACAATGAGCAGTTCTTC.

In its sample, this clonotype was seen a few times. The chain recombines TRBV7-6 with TRBJ2-1; 7 nucleotides match TRBD2. V was pared by 5 bases and J by 8 bases, with 12 bases of the junction left unmatched. Germline V CDR1 and CDR2: SGHVS, FNYEAQ. This CDR3 contains 15 residues. CDR3 DNA sequence: TGTGCCAGCAGCCTAACCCACGGGAGGCAGCATGAGCAGTTCTTC. Its translation: CASSLTHGRQHEQFF.

By its share, this clonotype is large. The rearrangement uses TRBV27 and TRBJ1-2, with D perhaps TRBD1 (6 bases). In germline, CDR1 is MNHEY, CDR2 SMNVEV (reference sequence). CDR3 size: 13 residues. Trimming left V 5 bases short and J 2 bases short, with 9 bases between. CDR3 protein: CASSQQGNYGYTF. The CDR3, as DNA: TGTGCCAGCAGTCAACAGGGAAACTATGGCTACACCTTC.

Many counts were recorded for this clonotype. V usage is TRBV18 and J usage is TRBJ1-2; TRBD1 matches 8 bases. The CDR3 extends over 14 amino acids. Germline assignment: CDR1 KGHSH and CDR2 LQKENI. Trimming took 0 bases from V and 7 from J; bases not matched to a gene: 4. The CDR3 is CASSPPSGGGGYTF. The CDR3 region has the DNA TGTGCCAGCTCACCACCGTCAGGGGGCGGTGGCTACACCTTC.

The V and J genes are TRBV7-9 and TRBJ2-1, with D tentatively TRBD2 (5 bases). The CDR3 totals 17 residues. V was pared by 5 bases and J by 0 bases, with 17 bases between. The V gene's germline CDR1 is SEHNR and CDR2 FQNEAQ (reference sequence). The CDR3 spells CASSPPFRAGSYNEQFF. CDR3 nucleotide sequence: TGTGCCAGCAGCCCTCCCTTCCGGGCGGGCTCCTACAATGAGCAGTTCTTC.

This clonotype came up many times. The chain employs TRBV12-3 or TRBV12-4 and TRBJ2-1, with no clear D. The CDR3 loop spans 15 amino acids. V was clipped by 3 bases and J by 6 bases, with 15 bases between them. The CDR3 loop is CASSLIQNRRNEQFF. The CDR3 DNA reads as TGTGCCAGCAGTTTGATCCAGAATCGCCGCAATGAGCAGTTCTTC.

The sample holds many counts of this clonotype. This chain connects TRBV28 to TRBJ1-1; D perhaps matches TRBD1 (6 bases). The CDR3 has 16 amino acids. V gave up 5 bases and J gave up 2 bases, with 18 bases separating them. Germline assignment: CDR1 MDHEN and CDR2 SYDVKM. CDR3 sequence (DNA): TGTGCCAGCAGTAGAATCAGGGGTCGGGGTAACACTGAAGCTTTCTTT. Translation gives CASSRIRGRGNTEAFF.

This clonotype was picked up many times. The chain couples TRBV11-2 to TRBJ2-6, with 7 bases identical to TRBD1. The CDR3 runs 16 residues. Germline assignment: CDR1 SGHAT and CDR2 FQNNGV. With V trimmed by 3 bases and J by 2 bases, 4 bases remained unmatched. CDR3 sequence reads: CASSLTGTPGANVLTF. The CDR3 DNA sequence: TGTGCCAGCAGCTTGACAGGGACCCCTGGGGCCAACGTCCTGACTTTC.

To note about this clonotype: One end of the junction varies from germline; a read error may be responsible. CDR3 bases: TGCAGTGTTAGAGGTTTGGGAGCTGCCGGGGAGCTGTTTTTT. This encodes CSVRGLGAAGELFF. The genes are TRBV20-1 and TRBJ2-2, with D perhaps TRBD2 (5 bases). The CDR3 is 14 amino acids. CDR1 DFQATT and CDR2 SNEGSKA come from the germline V gene (reference sequence).

This clonotype was seen many times. V is TRBV7-6 and J is TRBJ1-1; D may be TRBD1 (6 bases). The CDR3 totals 16 residues. The germline V and J ends were trimmed by 0 bases and 8 bases, with 19 bases remaining between them. Germline loops: CDR1 SGHVS, CDR2 FNYEAQ. CDR3 residues: CASSLAPTMTGTEAFF. The CDR3, as DNA: TGTGCCAGCAGCTTAGCCCCCACGATGACCGGGACAGAAGCTTTCTTT.

This clonotype has just a few counts. This chain joins TRBV10-2 and TRBJ2-3; possible D gene TRBD1, 5 bases. The germline V gene encodes CDR1 WSHSY and CDR2 SAAADI. V was pared by 8 bases and J by 4 bases, with 13 bases between. The CDR3 is 13 residues long. Written as DNA, the CDR3 is TGCGCCAGCGCGGTAGGCAGGGCAGATACGCAGTATTTT. Encoded protein: CASAVGRADTQYF.

This chain connects TRBV6-5 to TRBJ1-6; D is undetermined. The V and J ends lost 5 bases and 0 bases respectively, with 8 bases between them. The CDR3 is made up of 15 amino acids. CDR1 and CDR2 (germline): MNHEY, SVGAGI. The CDR3 DNA is TGTGCCAGCAGTAAAAAGAGCTCCTATAATTCACCCCTCCACTTT. Its translation is CASSKKSSYNSPLHF.

At least ten counts were recorded for this clonotype. The J gene is TRBJ2-2, the V gene TRBV7-8; 9 bases are shared with TRBD1. This CDR3 comprises 17 residues. V lost 4 bases, J lost 4 bases, and 10 bases stayed unmatched. Germline assignment: CDR1 SGHVS and CDR2 FQNEAQ. In DNA, the CDR3 is TGTGCCAGCAGCTCACAAGGGGGACAGGGCGGCACCGGGGAGCTGTTTTTT. It is translated as CASSSQGGQGGTGELFF. Complete variable domain (other parts from reference TRBV7-8 and TRBJ2-2): GAGVSQSPRYKVAKRGQDVALRCDPISGHVSLFWYQQALGQGPEFLTYFQNEAQLDKSGLPSDRFFAERPEGSVSTLKIQRTQQEDSAVYLCASSSQGGQGGTGELFFGEGSRLTVL.

This clonotype was observed a few times. This chain connects TRBV13 to TRBJ2-1; 12 bases map to TRBD2. The CDR3 contains 15 residues. The V gene end was trimmed by 5 bases and the J gene end by 6 bases; junction bases not matched to a gene: 5. Germline V CDR1 and CDR2: PRHDT, FYEKMQ (reference sequence). In DNA, the CDR3 is TGTGCCAGCAGCCCACTAGCGGGAGGATCCAATGAGCAGTTCTTC. This gives the protein CASSPLAGGSNEQFF.

The chain employs TRBV5-1 and TRBJ1-1, with D perhaps matching TRBD1 (5 bases). Germline CDR1 SGHRS, CDR2 YFSETQ. V lost 2 bases and J lost 6, with 17 bases in between. The CDR3 is 15 amino acids. CDR3 nucleotides: TGCGCCAGCAGCTTCCTGGTGGGGGAGGGCGCTGAAGCTTTCTTT. This encodes CASSFLVGEGAEAFF.

The J gene is TRBJ2-7, the V gene TRBV7-8, with D tentatively TRBD2 (6 bases). V was pared by 4 bases and J by 6 bases, with 16 bases between. Germline CDR1 and CDR2: SGHVS and FQNEAQ. The CDR3 totals 14 residues. The CDR3 sequence: CASSSRTNLREQYF. The CDR3, as DNA: TGTGCCAGCAGCTCCAGGACTAACTTGCGCGAGCAGTACTTC. Drawing the rest from reference TRBV7-8 and TRBJ2-7, the complete variable domain is GAGVSQSPRYKVAKRGQDVALRCDPISGHVSLFWYQQALGQGPEFLTYFQNEAQLDKSGLPSDRFFAERPEGSVSTLKIQRTQQEDSAVYLCASSSRTNLREQYFGPGTRLTVT.

There are many counts of this clonotype. The CDR3 here is CSAHGTSKSTDTQYF. The CDR3 nucleotides are TGCAGTGCCCATGGGACTAGTAAGAGCACAGATACGCAGTATTTT. V gene TRBV20-1 combines with J gene TRBJ2-3; 8 nucleotides align to TRBD2. With 6 bases clipped from V and 0 bases from J, the junction kept 8 bases outside the gene matches. The germline V gene has CDR1 DFQATT and CDR2 SNEGSKA (reference sequence). This CDR3 is 15 amino acids long.

This clonotype was recorded many times. The chain uses TRBV11-2 and TRBJ2-2, with D perhaps matching TRBD2 (5 bases). The germline CDR1 and CDR2 sequences are SGHAT and FQNNGV. Trimming shortened V by 4 bases and J by 1 base, and 13 bases separated the two germline ends. This CDR3 contains 16 residues. In DNA form, the CDR3 reads TGTGCCAGCAGCTCCAAGGTGGGAGTGAACACCGGGGAGCTGTTTTTT. Its translation is CASSSKVGVNTGELFF.

This clonotype is medium-sized in the sample. The chain combines TRBV20-1 with TRBJ1-2; no definite D call. The germline gives CDR1 DFQATT, CDR2 SNEGSKA (reference sequence). This CDR3 contains 11 residues. V lost 5 bases, J lost 2 bases, and 6 bases lay in between. The CDR3 DNA reads TGCAGTGCTTCTGACAACTATGGCTACACCTTC. Translation: CSASDNYGYTF.

This clonotype was recorded many times. The chain couples TRBV9 to TRBJ2-1; D remains unclear. Looked up from germline, CDR1 is SGDLS and CDR2 is YYNGEE. The CDR3 contains 16 residues. Trimming stripped 2 bases from V and 3 bases from J, with 15 bases between. DNA for the CDR3: TGTGCCAGCAGCGTGTGGGCCCGGGTAGGCTACAATGAGCAGTTCTTC. Translation gives CASSVWARVGYNEQFF.

This clonotype rates as medium-sized. The chain recombines TRBV6-2 or TRBV6-3 with TRBJ1-1; D is unresolved. The V gene's germline CDR1 is MNHEY and CDR2 SVGEGT. This CDR3 comprises 12 residues. V was cut by 7 bases and J by 1 base, with 7 bases left in between. This CDR3 reads CASKEENTEAFF. The CDR3 bases are TGTGCCAGCAAAGAAGAGAACACTGAAGCTTTCTTT.

Judged by abundance, this clonotype is medium-sized. This sequence joins TRBV6-2 or TRBV6-3 and TRBJ2-7, with D perhaps TRBD2 (5 bases). Trimming pared 2 bases from V and 2 bases from J, leaving 7 bases between. The CDR3 has 13 amino acids. CDR1 and CDR2 (germline): MNHEY, SVGEGT. For the CDR3, the DNA is TGTGCCAGCAGTTACCGGGAACCCTACGAGCAGTACTTC. Translated: CASSYREPYEQYF.

In its sample, this clonotype ranks as medium-sized. CDR3 sequence reads: CASSTRQNGIYGYTF. DNA for the CDR3: TGTGCCAGCAGTACCAGACAAAATGGGATCTATGGCTACACCTTC. This sequence joins TRBV12-3 or TRBV12-4 and TRBJ1-2; D is undetermined. The V gene lost 5 bases and the J gene lost 4 bases, with 17 bases spanning the gap. The CDR3 covers 15 residues.

This clonotype was seen at least ten times. The chain recombines TRBV5-4 with TRBJ2-5, with TRBD2 matching 7 bases. CDR1 is SGHNT and CDR2 is YYREEE in the germline V gene (reference sequence). The ends lost 2 bases at V and 0 bases at J; junction bases unmatched: 10. CDR3 length: 17 residues. The CDR3 reads CASSFSAGGENQETQYF. The CDR3 DNA follows: TGTGCCAGCAGCTTTAGCGCTGGGGGGGAGAACCAAGAGACCCAGTACTTC.

At least ten counts were recorded for this clonotype. The V gene is TRBV15, the J gene TRBJ2-2; D is undetermined. The CDR3 has 13 amino acids. V was shortened by 0 bases and J by 6 bases, with 5 bases between the two germline ends. The germline gives CDR1 LNHNV, CDR2 YYDKDF (reference sequence). CDR3 nucleotides: TGTGCCACCAGCAGAGAACGCCCCGGGGAGCTGTTTTTT. It encodes CATSRERPGELFF.

Sample share makes this clonotype medium-sized. The chain combines TRBV6-5 with TRBJ2-2; TRBD1 matches 7 bases. Germline CDR1 is MNHEY and CDR2 is SVGAGI. The V and J ends lost 0 bases and 7 bases, in that order; junction bases with no gene match: 5. The CDR3 is made up of 15 amino acids. The CDR3 region is CASSYSGGAIGELFF. The CDR3 DNA reads as TGTGCCAGCAGTTACTCAGGGGGCGCTATCGGGGAGCTGTTTTTT.

At least ten counts were recorded for this clonotype. This sequence joins TRBV6-5 and TRBJ2-3; the match to TRBD2 covers 9 bases. Per the germline V gene, CDR1 is MNHEY and CDR2 is SVGAGI. With 7 bases clipped from V and 2 bases from J, the junction kept 7 bases outside the gene matches. The CDR3 consists of 15 residues. The DNA of the CDR3 is TGTGCCAGCACCTTAGCGGGGGAAAACACAGATACGCAGTATTTT. Translated: CASTLAGENTDTQYF.